This T cell receptor beta chain is drawn from a study of CD8 T cells in ankylosing spondylitis. On this clonotype: Its specificity is unknown.

Notes on the study in general: Disease-linked clones displayed a CD8+ phenotype and appeared relatively rarely in peripheral blood. A motif in TCR beta, a set of fewer than ten highly homologous variants, appeared characteristic of ankylosing spondylitis blood. It was reported that disease-linked clones were significantly enriched in matched ankylosing spondylitis synovial fluid. A subset of motif variants has previously been described in the synovial fluid and blood of reactive arthritis.

Trimming left V 5 bases short and J 4 bases short, with 11 bases between. The CDR3 is 13 amino acids. Germline V gene data show CDR1 as MGHDK and CDR2 as SYGVNS. Using quantitative 5'-RACE with molecular barcodes, the authors made TCR beta libraries. TCRdb reprocessed the 5' RACE reads with MiXCR, giving one entry per CDR3 protein. Of roughly 700,000 distinct CDR3 sequences in the sample, under 20% were seen once. The sequence derives from a male donor with ankylosing spondylitis. The rearrangement links TRBV25-1 to TRBJ1-1; D is unclear. The source material was blood, either unsorted or a sorted T cell fraction (not recorded which). The CDR3 loop reads CASSFSATTEAFF. The CDR3 DNA is TGTGCCAGCAGTTTCTCTGCAACCACTGAAGCTTTCTTT.